This TCR beta chain was retrieved from a study of T cell responses to AZD1222 COVID-19 vaccine. Across the whole study: Samples with a second dose at about 4 or about 12 weeks were pooled together. Points from the study as a whole: The repertoires were collected only after the peak T cell response. Recipients of two AZD1222 doses showed rising Spike-specific TCR breadth and depth.

Worth noting for this clone: Its antigen is not known.

Trimming at V came to 9 bases and at J to 8 bases, leaving 6 bases not matched to a gene. Germline CDR1 is MDHEN and CDR2 is SYDVKM. The CDR3 runs to 13 residues. TCRdb keeps only in-frame clones here, not all; method: immunoSEQ multiplex PCR. The sample holds about 100,000 clones, 88% seen once. This sample comprised peripheral blood, obtained on day 0 of AZD1222 vaccination. The chain joins TRBV28 to TRBJ2-1; 11 bases align to TRBD2. The TCR originated in an adult in good health. CDR3 sequence reads: CASQTSGTYEQFF. For the CDR3, the DNA is TGTGCCAGTCAGACTAGCGGGACCTATGAGCAGTTCTTC.